Below are 10 T cell receptor beta chains sequenced from a single sample in a study of blood T cell repertoires in COVID-19. Libraries were prepared by immunoSEQ multiplex PCR; TCRdb keeps only in-frame clonotypes and omits some of them. The data show approximately 150,000 clones, 80% to 85% seen once. The sample consisted of PBMCs or T cells enriched from blood (not recorded which). These receptors came from a man between 65 and 85 years old who had been exposed to COVID-19.

This sequence joins TRBV10-2 and TRBJ2-2; D is possibly TRBD1 (5 bases). V gave up 2 bases and J gave up 4 bases, with 14 bases separating them. The length of the CDR3 is 16 residues. CDR1 and CDR2 from the germline V gene are WSHSY and SAAADI. The CDR3 DNA reads as TGCGCCAGCAGTGAGATGCTCGACAGCCTCACCGGGGAGCTGTTTTTT. This translates into CASSEMLDSLTGELFF.

The chain recombines TRBV10-2 with TRBJ2-7; 8 bases are a match to TRBD2. This CDR3 is built from 14 residues. Unmatched junction bases numbered 4, after V lost 5 bases and J lost 1 base. Germline V lookup: CDR1 WSHSY, CDR2 SAAADI. CDR3 coding DNA: TGCGCCAGCAGTAGCGGGAGACCGTCCTACGAGCAGTACTTC. As protein: CASSSGRPSYEQYF.

J is TRBJ1-2 and V is TRBV4-1, with D unclear. Germline V CDR1 and CDR2: MGHRA, YSYEKL. This CDR3 contains 13 residues. V was cut by 0 bases and J by 7 bases, with 9 bases left in between. CDR3 residues: CASSQDSGFGYTF. The CDR3 region has the DNA TGCGCCAGCAGCCAAGATTCGGGTTTTGGCTACACCTTC.

The V and J genes are TRBV19 and TRBJ2-7; weak D call: TRBD1 (5 bases). Between the trimmed V and J ends, which lost 7 bases and 1 base, there was a span of 11 bases. The CDR3 is 13 residues long. The germline V gene has CDR1 LNHDA and CDR2 SQIVND (reference sequence). DNA for the CDR3: TGTGCCAGTACTAATCCAGGGTCCTACGAGCAGTACTTC. It translates to CASTNPGSYEQYF.

The gene calls are TRBV2 and TRBJ2-4, with 7 bases aligning to TRBD2. The CDR3 has 13 residues. V shed 4 bases and J 6 bases; nucleotides not matched to a gene: 3. Germline V CDR1 and CDR2: SNHLY, FYNNEI. CDR3 region: CASSVPGGNIQYF. Here the CDR3 DNA reads TGTGCCAGCAGTGTCCCGGGGGGAAACATTCAGTACTTC. Looking up the rest from reference TRBV2 and TRBJ2-4 gives the full variable domain: EPEVTQTPSHQVTQMGQEVILRCVPISNHLYFYWYRQILGQKVEFLVSFYNNEISEKSEIFDDQFSVERPDGSNFTLKIRSTKLEDSAMYFCASSVPGGNIQYFGAGTRLSVL.

This chain links TRBV11-3 with TRBJ1-3; no clear D gene. Germline-derived CDR1 and CDR2 are SGHNT and YENEEA. CDR3 size: 12 residues. Trimming shortened V by 0 bases and J by 8 bases, and 5 bases separated the two germline ends. CDR3 DNA sequence: TGTGCCAGCAGCTTAGAGGGCGACACCATATATTTT. This translates into CASSLEGDTIYF. Combining the CDR3 with reference TRBV11-3 and TRBJ1-3 gives the whole variable domain EAGVVQSPRYKIIEKKQPVAFWCNPISGHNTLYWYLQNLGQGPELLIRYENEEAVDDSQLPKDRFSAERLKGVDSTLKIQPAELGDSAVYLCASSLEGDTIYFGEGSWLTVV.

The chain links TRBV19 to TRBJ2-7; the D is unclear. With 1 base removed from V and 4 bases from J, the gap between germline ends came to 8 bases. Germline values: CDR1 LNHDA, CDR2 SQIVND (reference sequence). The CDR3 has 13 amino acids. The CDR3 DNA reads as TGTGCCAGTAGTATAGGACACTTATACGAGCAGTACTTC. As protein: CASSIGHLYEQYF. Filled out from reference TRBV19 and TRBJ2-7, the complete variable domain reads DGGITQSPKYLFRKEGQNVTLSCEQNLNHDAMYWYRQDPGQGLRLIYYSQIVNDFQKGDIAEGYSVSREKKESFPLTVTSAQKNPTAFYLCASSIGHLYEQYFGPGTRLTVT.

The V gene is TRBV6-5, the J gene TRBJ2-2; the D gene is possibly TRBD1 (6 bases). This CDR3 is 12 amino acids long. Per the germline V gene, CDR1 is MNHEY and CDR2 is SVGAGI. With 7 bases removed from V and 5 bases from J, the gap between germline ends came to 8 bases. CDR3 DNA: TGTGCCAGCAATCAGGGGACCGGGGAGCTGTTTTTT. Translating gives CASNQGTGELFF.

Only a few counts were recorded for this clone. The chain recombines TRBV28 with TRBJ1-5, with TRBD1 identical over 8 bases. The CDR3 extends over 15 amino acids. The V and J ends lost 3 bases and 5 bases, in that order; junction bases with no gene match: 6. Germline V gene lookup returns CDR1 MDHEN and CDR2 SYDVKM. This CDR3 reads CASSFSGTGYQPQHF. The CDR3 nucleotides are TGTGCCAGCAGTTTCTCCGGGACAGGTTATCAGCCCCAGCATTTT. The full variable domain, with the rest looked up from reference TRBV28 and TRBJ1-5, is DVKVTQSSRYLVKRTGEKVFLECVQDMDHENMFWYRQDPGLGLRLIYFSYDVKMKEKGDIPEGYSVSREKKERFSLILESASTNQTSMYLCASSFSGTGYQPQHFGDGTRLSIL.

The rearrangement uses TRBV7-2 and TRBJ2-1; no clear D gene. The CDR3 extends over 16 amino acids. Per germline, CDR1 SGHTA and CDR2 FQGNSA. V was trimmed by 2 bases and J by 4 bases, leaving 15 bases between them. CDR3 residues: CASSLSSYLGYNEQFF. Here the CDR3 DNA reads TGTGCCAGCAGCTTAAGTTCCTACCTCGGGTACAATGAGCAGTTCTTC.